Here is one T cell receptor beta chain with its context. Its matching antigen is unknown. The sample comes from a study of T cell responses to AZD1222 COVID-19 vaccine. Whole-study results and caveats: The CD4 TCRs associated with vaccination extended across spike and predominated at 160-218 and 743-854. White British people made up most donors, females outnumbered males, and clonal diversity was possibly underestimated. At baseline, seropositivity was found in only a handful of AZD1222 recipients.

Libraries were prepared by immunoSEQ multiplex PCR; TCRdb keeps only in-frame clonotypes and omits some of them. The sample lists about 86,000 clones; more than 70% were seen once. CDR3 size: 12 residues. Germline values: CDR1 SEHNR, CDR2 FQNEAQ (reference sequence). V lost 2 bases and J lost 9, with 5 bases in between. The chain employs TRBV7-9 and TRBJ1-6; D remains ambiguous. The sample was peripheral blood, taken 28 days after the second AZD1222 dose. This receptor was identified in an adult who received the AZD1222 COVID-19 vaccine. The CDR3 region is CASSLSTSPLHF. DNA for the CDR3: TGTGCCAGCAGCTTATCAACTTCACCCCTCCACTTT.